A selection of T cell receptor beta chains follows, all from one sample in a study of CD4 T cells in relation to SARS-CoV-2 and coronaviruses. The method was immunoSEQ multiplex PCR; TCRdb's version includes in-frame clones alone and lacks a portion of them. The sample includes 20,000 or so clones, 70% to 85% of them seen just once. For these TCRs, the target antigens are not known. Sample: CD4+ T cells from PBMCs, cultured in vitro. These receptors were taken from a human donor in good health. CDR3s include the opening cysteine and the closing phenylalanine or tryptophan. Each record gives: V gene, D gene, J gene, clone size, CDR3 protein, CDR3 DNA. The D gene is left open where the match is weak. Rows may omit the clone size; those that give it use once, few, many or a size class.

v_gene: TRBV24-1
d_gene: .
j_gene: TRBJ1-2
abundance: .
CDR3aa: CATSEGPERYGYTF
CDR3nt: TGTGCCACCAGTGAGGGACCCGAACGATATGGCTACACCTTC

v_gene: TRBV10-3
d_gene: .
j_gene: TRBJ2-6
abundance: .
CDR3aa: CAIPDSSSGANVLTF
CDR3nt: TGTGCCATCCCTGACAGCAGCTCTGGGGCCAACGTCCTGACTTTC

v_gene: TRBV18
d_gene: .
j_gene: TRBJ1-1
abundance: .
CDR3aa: CASSPRLENEAFF
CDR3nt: TGTGCCAGCTCACCACGGTTAGAAAATGAAGCTTTCTTT

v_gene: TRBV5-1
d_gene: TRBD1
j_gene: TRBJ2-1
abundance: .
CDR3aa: CASNRVRDRGLNEQFF
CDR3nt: TGCGCCAGCAACCGAGTCCGGGACAGGGGGTTAAATGAGCAGTTCTTC

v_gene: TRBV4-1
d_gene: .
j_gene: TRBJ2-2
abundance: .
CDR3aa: CASSQEWGLPTGELFF
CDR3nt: TGCGCCAGCAGCCAAGAATGGGGACTTCCCACCGGGGAGCTGTTTTTT

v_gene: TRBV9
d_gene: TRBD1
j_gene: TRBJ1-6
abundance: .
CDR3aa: CASSLQTGTGRGPLHF
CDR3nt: TGTGCCAGCAGCCTCCAAACCGGGACAGGGCGGGGACCCCTCCACTTT

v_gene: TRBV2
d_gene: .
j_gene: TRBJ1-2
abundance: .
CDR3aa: CASSDLRGPTNYGYTF
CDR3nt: TGTGCCAGCAGTGATCTTCGAGGTCCAACTAACTATGGCTACACCTTC

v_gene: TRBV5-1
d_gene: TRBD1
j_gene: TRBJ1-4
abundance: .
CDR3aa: CASSLRTGGTTNEKLFF
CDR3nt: TGCGCCAGCAGCCTCCGGACAGGGGGAACAACTAATGAAAAACTGTTTTTT

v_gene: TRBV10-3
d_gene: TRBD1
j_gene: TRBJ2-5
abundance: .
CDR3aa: CAISESTGTETQYF
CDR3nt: TGTGCCATCAGTGAGTCGACAGGGACAGAGACCCAGTACTTC

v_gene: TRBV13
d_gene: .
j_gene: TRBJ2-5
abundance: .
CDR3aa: CASSEGGSQETQYF
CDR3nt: TGTGCCAGCAGCGAGGGGGGGAGCCAAGAGACCCAGTACTTC

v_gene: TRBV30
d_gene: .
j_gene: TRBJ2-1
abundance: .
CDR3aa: CAWTPGAYNEQFF
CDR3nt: TGTGCCTGGACCCCAGGAGCCTACAATGAGCAGTTCTTC

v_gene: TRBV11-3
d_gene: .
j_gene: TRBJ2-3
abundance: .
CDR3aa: CASSPGLGGQYF
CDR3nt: TGTGCCAGCAGCCCCGGACTAGGGGGGCAGTATTTT

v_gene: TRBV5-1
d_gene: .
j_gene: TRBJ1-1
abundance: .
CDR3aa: CASSPVVGMGTEAFF
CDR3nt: TGCGCCAGCAGCCCCGTGGTGGGTATGGGAACTGAAGCTTTCTTT

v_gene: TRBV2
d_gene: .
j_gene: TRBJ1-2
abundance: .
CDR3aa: CASSRQPQDYGYTF
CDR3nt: TGTGCCAGCAGCCGACAGCCCCAAGACTATGGCTACACCTTC

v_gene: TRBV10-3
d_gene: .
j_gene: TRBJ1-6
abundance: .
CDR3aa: CAARSEGTSNSPLHF
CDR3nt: TGTGCCGCCAGAAGCGAGGGAACCAGCAATTCACCCCTCCACTTT

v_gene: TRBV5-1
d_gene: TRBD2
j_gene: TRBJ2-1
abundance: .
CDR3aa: CASSVTSASTYNEQFF
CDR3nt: TGCGCCAGCAGCGTAACTAGCGCTAGTACCTACAATGAGCAGTTCTTC

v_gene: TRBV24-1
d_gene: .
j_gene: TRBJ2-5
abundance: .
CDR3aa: CATSDFGEPGETQYF
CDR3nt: TGTGCCACCAGTGATTTTGGGGAACCCGGAGAGACCCAGTACTTC

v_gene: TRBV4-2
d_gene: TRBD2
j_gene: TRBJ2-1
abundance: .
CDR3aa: CASSQASPWTSGTDEQFF
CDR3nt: TGTGCCAGCAGCCAAGCCTCCCCCTGGACTAGCGGGACCGATGAGCAGTTCTTC

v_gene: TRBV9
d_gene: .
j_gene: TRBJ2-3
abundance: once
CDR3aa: CASNLVPADTQYF
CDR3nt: TGTGCCAGCAATTTAGTCCCCGCAGATACGCAGTATTTT

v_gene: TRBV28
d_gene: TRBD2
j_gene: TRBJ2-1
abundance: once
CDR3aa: CASSPWGSGTDNEQFF
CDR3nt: TGTGCCAGCAGTCCCTGGGGTAGCGGGACCGACAATGAGCAGTTCTTC

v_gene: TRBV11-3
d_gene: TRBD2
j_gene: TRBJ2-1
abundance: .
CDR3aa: CASSFGITSGSYNEQFF
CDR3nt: TGTGCCAGCAGCTTCGGAATCACTAGCGGATCCTACAATGAGCAGTTCTTC

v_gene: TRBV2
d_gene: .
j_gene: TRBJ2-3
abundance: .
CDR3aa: CASRAYTDTQYF
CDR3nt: TGTGCCAGCAGGGCATACACAGATACGCAGTATTTT

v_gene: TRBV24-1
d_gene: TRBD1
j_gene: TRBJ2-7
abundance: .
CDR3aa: CATSESTGDRLYEQYF
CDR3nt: TGTGCCACCAGTGAATCAACAGGGGACCGCCTCTACGAGCAGTACTTC

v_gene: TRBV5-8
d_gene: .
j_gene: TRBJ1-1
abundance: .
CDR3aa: CASSLEAYSEAFF
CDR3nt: TGTGCCAGCAGCTTGGAGGCCTACTCTGAAGCTTTCTTT

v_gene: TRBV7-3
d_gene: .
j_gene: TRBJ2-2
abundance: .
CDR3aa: CASSLRGSGTGELFF
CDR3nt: TGTGCCAGCAGCTTAAGAGGGAGCGGGACCGGGGAGCTGTTTTTT

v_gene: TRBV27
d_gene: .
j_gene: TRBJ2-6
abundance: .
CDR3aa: CASSHRRGAGANVLTF
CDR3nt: TGTGCCAGCAGCCACAGAAGGGGGGCTGGGGCCAACGTCCTGACTTTC

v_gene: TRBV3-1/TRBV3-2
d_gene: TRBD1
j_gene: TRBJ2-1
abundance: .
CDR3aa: CASRPTQGVSLNNEQFF
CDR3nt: TGTGCCAGCAGACCTACCCAGGGGGTGTCCTTAAACAATGAGCAGTTCTTC

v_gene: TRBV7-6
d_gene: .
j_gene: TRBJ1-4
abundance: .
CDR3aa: CASSLSSGTNEKLFF
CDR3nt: TGTGCCAGCAGCTTATCCTCTGGAACTAATGAAAAACTGTTTTTT

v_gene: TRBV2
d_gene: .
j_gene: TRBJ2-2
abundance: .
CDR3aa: CASSDRGLRELFF
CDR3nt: TGTGCCAGCAGTGATAGGGGCCTGAGGGAGCTGTTTTTT

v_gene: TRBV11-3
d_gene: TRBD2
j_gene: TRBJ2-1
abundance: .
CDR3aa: CASSLAGGYNEQFF
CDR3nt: TGTGCCAGCAGTTTAGCGGGAGGGTACAATGAGCAGTTCTTC

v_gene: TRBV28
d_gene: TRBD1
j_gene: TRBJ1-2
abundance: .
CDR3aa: CASRRPGQANYGYTF
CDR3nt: TGTGCCAGCCGTCGACCGGGACAGGCTAACTATGGCTACACCTTC

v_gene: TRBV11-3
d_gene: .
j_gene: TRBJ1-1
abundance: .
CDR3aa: CASSLELNTEAFF
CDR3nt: TGTGCCAGCAGCTTAGAACTGAACACTGAAGCTTTCTTT

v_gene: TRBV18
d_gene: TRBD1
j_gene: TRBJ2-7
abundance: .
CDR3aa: CASSSTGGTYEQYF
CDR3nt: TGTGCCAGCTCGTCAACAGGGGGGACTTACGAGCAGTACTTC

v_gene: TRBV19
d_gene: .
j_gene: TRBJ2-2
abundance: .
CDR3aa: CASSTGQGTGELFF
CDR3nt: TGTGCCAGTAGTACCGGCCAGGGCACCGGGGAGCTGTTTTTT

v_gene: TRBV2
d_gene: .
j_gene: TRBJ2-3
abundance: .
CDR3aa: CASSDPPRTDTQYF
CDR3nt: TGTGCCAGCAGTGACCCTCCCCGCACAGATACGCAGTATTTT

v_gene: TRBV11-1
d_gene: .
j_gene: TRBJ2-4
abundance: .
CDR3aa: CASSLSFRQNIQYF
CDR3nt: TGTGCCAGCAGCTTGTCTTTCAGGCAAAACATTCAGTACTTC

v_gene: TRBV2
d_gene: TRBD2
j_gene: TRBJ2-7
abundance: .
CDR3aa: CASSSNSGSPVYEQYF
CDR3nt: TGTGCCAGCAGTAGTAATAGCGGGAGCCCCGTATACGAGCAGTACTTC

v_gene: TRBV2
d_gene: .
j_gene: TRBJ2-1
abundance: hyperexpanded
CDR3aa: CASSSGRGEQFF
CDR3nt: TGTGCCAGCAGTTCCGGCCGGGGTGAGCAGTTCTTC

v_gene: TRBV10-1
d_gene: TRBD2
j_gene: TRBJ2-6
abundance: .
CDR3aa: CASGTGTNSGANVLTF
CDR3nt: TGCGCCAGCGGAACCGGGACTAACTCTGGGGCCAACGTCCTGACTTTC

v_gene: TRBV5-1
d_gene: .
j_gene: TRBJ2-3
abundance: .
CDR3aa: CASSLGTSGDTQYF
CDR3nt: TGCGCCAGCAGCTTGGGTACTAGTGGAGATACGCAGTATTTT

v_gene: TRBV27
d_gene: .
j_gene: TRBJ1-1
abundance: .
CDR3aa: CASSTDKSTEAFF
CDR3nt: TGTGCCAGCAGTACGGATAAGAGCACTGAAGCTTTCTTT

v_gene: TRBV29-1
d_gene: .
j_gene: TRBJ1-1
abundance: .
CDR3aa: CSVRVGLGTEAFF
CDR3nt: TGCAGCGTTCGGGTAGGGTTGGGCACTGAAGCTTTCTTT

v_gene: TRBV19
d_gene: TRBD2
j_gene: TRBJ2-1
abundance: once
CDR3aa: CASSPSHWGGRAGEQFF
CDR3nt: TGTGCCAGTAGTCCCTCCCATTGGGGCGGGAGGGCTGGTGAGCAGTTCTTC

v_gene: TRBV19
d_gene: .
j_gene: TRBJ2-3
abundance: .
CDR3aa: CASSYRTATSSDTQYF
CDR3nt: TGTGCCAGTAGTTATCGCACGGCGACAAGCTCAGATACGCAGTATTTT

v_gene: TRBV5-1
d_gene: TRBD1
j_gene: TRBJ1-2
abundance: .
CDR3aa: CASSSRGTGVMRGYTF
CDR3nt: TGCGCCAGCAGCTCCAGGGGGACAGGGGTTATGAGGGGCTACACCTTC

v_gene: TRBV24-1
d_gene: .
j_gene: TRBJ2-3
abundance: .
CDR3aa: CATETGVSTDTQYF
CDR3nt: TGTGCCACCGAGACGGGAGTTAGCACAGATACGCAGTATTTT